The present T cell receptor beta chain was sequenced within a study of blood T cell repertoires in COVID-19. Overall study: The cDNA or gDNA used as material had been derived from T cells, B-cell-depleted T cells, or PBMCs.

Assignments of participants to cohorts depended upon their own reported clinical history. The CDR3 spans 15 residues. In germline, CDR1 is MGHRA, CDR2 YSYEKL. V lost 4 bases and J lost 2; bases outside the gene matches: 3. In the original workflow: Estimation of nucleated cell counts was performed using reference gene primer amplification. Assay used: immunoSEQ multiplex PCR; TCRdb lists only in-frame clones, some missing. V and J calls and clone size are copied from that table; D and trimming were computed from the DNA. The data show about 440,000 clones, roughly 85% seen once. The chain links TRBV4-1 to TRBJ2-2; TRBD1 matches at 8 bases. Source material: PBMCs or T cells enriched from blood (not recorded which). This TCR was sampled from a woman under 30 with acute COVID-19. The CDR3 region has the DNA TGCGCCAGCAGCCCCGGGACAGGAAACACCGGGGAGCTGTTTTTT. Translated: CASSPGTGNTGELFF.